These 20 T cell receptor beta chains were all obtained from the same sample, sequenced in a study of blood T cells in healthy people across ages. Next came a second PCR, run for about 6 to 11 cycles, which used a sample-barcoded 5' primer along with a J-beta primer mix. From the 5' RACE reads, TCRdb called clonotypes with MiXCR, one entry per CDR3 protein. Altogether 1.4 million to 1.5 million distinct CDR3 sequences are present, around 42% being singletons, with the ten largest covering 7.9%. Material for sequencing was blood. These receptors were obtained from a woman between 18 and 30 years old in good health.

V is TRBV6-5 and J is TRBJ2-3; 14 bases line up with TRBD2. J lost 2 bases, V lost 6 bases, and 4 bases had no gene match. Germline V CDR1 and CDR2: MNHEY, SVGAGI. The CDR3 is 16 residues long. CDR3 nucleotide sequence: TGTGCCAGCAGCCTGACTAGCGGGGGGGTCACAGATACGCAGTATTTT. Translation gives CASSLTSGGVTDTQYF.

V usage is TRBV7-8 and J usage is TRBJ1-1; possibly TRBD1 for D (5 bases). The CDR3 totals 15 residues. With 0 bases removed from V and 4 bases from J, the gap between germline ends came to 12 bases. Germline assignment: CDR1 SGHVS and CDR2 FQNEAQ. CDR3 amino acids: CASSLATGATTEAFF. The DNA for the CDR3 is TGTGCCAGCAGCTTAGCGACCGGGGCGACCACTGAAGCTTTCTTT.

V and J are TRBV2 and TRBJ2-3; 9 bases fit TRBD2. Germline assignment: CDR1 SNHLY and CDR2 FYNNEI. The ends lost 7 bases at V and 5 bases at J; junction bases unmatched: 10. CDR3 size: 15 residues. CDR3 region: CASKQRREGGDTQYF. The CDR3 coding sequence is TGTGCCAGCAAACAGAGGCGGGAGGGCGGAGATACGCAGTATTTT. The full variable domain, with the rest looked up from reference TRBV2 and TRBJ2-3, is EPEVTQTPSHQVTQMGQEVILRCVPISNHLYFYWYRQILGQKVEFLVSFYNNEISEKSEIFDDQFSVERPDGSNFTLKIRSTKLEDSAMYFCASKQRREGGDTQYFGPGTRLTVL.

This clonotype was found many times. V usage is TRBV4-2 and J usage is TRBJ2-3; perhaps TRBD2 as D (6 bases). V lost 0 bases and J lost 4, with 11 bases in between. CDR3 size: 15 residues. Germline V gives CDR1 LGHNA, CDR2 YNFKEQ. The CDR3 DNA reads TGTGCCAGCAGCCAAGACGGGACTCAACCAGATACGCAGTATTTT. This translates into CASSQDGTQPDTQYF.

This clonotype has a single count. One junction end disagrees with the germline gene, perhaps due to a read error. The V and J genes are TRBV12-3 or TRBV12-4 and TRBJ2-7; D tentatively reads TRBD1 or TRBD2 (5 bases each). The CDR3 totals 11 residues. The CDR3 region is CASSLRGAQYF. The CDR3 nucleotides are TGCGCCAGCAGTTTAAGGGGAGCCCAGTACTTC.

This clonotype showed up just a few times. The chain has TRBV2 and TRBJ1-2, with a tentative D call TRBD1 (6 bases). Trimming shortened V by 4 bases and J by 8 bases, and 11 bases separated the two germline ends. The CDR3 has 12 amino acids. The germline V gene has CDR1 SNHLY and CDR2 FYNNEI. CDR3 in amino acids: CASSAGDKGYTF. The CDR3 DNA sequence: TGTGCCAGCAGTGCCGGGGACAAGGGCTACACCTTC.

The V call is TRBV6-5, the J call TRBJ2-3; tentatively, D is TRBD1 (5 bases). CDR1 is MNHEY and CDR2 is SVGAGI in the germline V gene. The CDR3 covers 16 residues. V was shortened by 2 bases and J by 0 bases, with 12 bases between the two germline ends. CDR3 region: CASSYGRAPSTDTQYF. CDR3 coding DNA: TGTGCCAGCAGTTACGGCAGGGCCCCCAGCACAGATACGCAGTATTTT.

The genes are TRBV4-2 and TRBJ2-3, with 9 bases that match TRBD2. The germline CDR1 and CDR2 sequences are LGHNA and YNFKEQ. The CDR3 has 20 amino acids. With V trimmed by 1 base and J by 2 bases, 16 bases remained unmatched. The CDR3 DNA reads TGTGCCAGCAGCCAAGGGTCGGGTTTCATCTTAGCGGGAGTCACAGATACGCAGTATTTT. This codes for CASSQGSGFILAGVTDTQYF.

This clonotype came up a few times. V and J are TRBV5-1 and TRBJ2-3; TRBD2 matches 7 bases. The length of the CDR3 is 15 residues. The V gene end was trimmed by 5 bases and the J gene end by 4 bases; junction bases not matched to a gene: 10. Germline CDR1 is SGHRS and CDR2 is YFSETQ. CDR3 residues: CASRAFGGSPDTQYF. Written as DNA, the CDR3 is TGCGCCAGCAGAGCCTTTGGCGGGAGTCCAGATACGCAGTATTTT.

This clonotype showed up just a few times. V and J are TRBV5-1 and TRBJ1-5; 8 bases match TRBD1. Germline-derived CDR1 and CDR2 are SGHRS and YFSETQ. The CDR3 is made up of 16 amino acids. V shed 4 bases, J shed 0 bases, and the junction held 6 bases outside the gene matches. The CDR3 sequence: CASSPGGPSSNQPQHF. CDR3 DNA sequence: TGCGCCAGCAGCCCAGGGGGCCCTTCTAGCAATCAGCCCCAGCATTTT.

Comment on this clonotype: This could be a read error, since a much larger clone is one nucleotide away. The DNA for the CDR3 is TGTGCCAGCAGCTTAGTAGTGAATCAGCCCCAGCATTTT. The encoded protein is CASSLVVNQPQHF. The rearrangement joins TRBV7-3 to TRBJ1-5; D unresolved. Trimming removed 2 bases from V and 4 bases from J, with 6 bases in between. CDR3 length: 13 residues. CDR1 is SGHTA, CDR2 FQGTGA, per germline.

This chain connects TRBV20-1 to TRBJ1-6, with D perhaps TRBD1 (6 bases). Trimming pared 0 bases from V and 0 bases from J, leaving 9 bases between. The germline V gene encodes CDR1 DFQATT and CDR2 SNEGSKA (reference sequence). This CDR3 spans 16 amino acids. CDR3: CSARDDRSSYNSPLHF. The CDR3 DNA reads TGCAGTGCTAGAGATGACAGGAGCTCCTATAATTCACCCCTCCACTTT.

This clonotype was seen more than once but under ten times. The CDR3 loop reads CASSSSSARGDTQYF. The DNA of the CDR3 is TGTGCCAGCAGTTCCTCGTCCGCCAGAGGCGATACGCAGTATTTT. The V gene is TRBV28, the J gene TRBJ2-3; D ambiguous. The CDR3 contains 15 residues. Germline V lookup: CDR1 MDHEN, CDR2 SYDVKM. V lost 4 bases, J lost 6 bases, and 17 bases lay in between.

DNA of the CDR3: TGTGCCAGCAGTCACGGGGCAGGGGGCATCTATGGCTACACCTTC. Protein sequence: CASSHGAGGIYGYTF. The chain couples TRBV25-1 to TRBJ1-2; 8 bases map to TRBD1. Germline assignment: CDR1 MGHDK and CDR2 SYGVNS. V lost 5 bases and J lost 4; bases outside the gene matches: 9. The CDR3 totals 15 residues.

This sequence joins TRBV5-1 and TRBJ2-3; D unresolved. Germline CDR1 and CDR2: SGHRS and YFSETQ. This CDR3 region has 16 residues. Deletions cut 0 bases from V and 6 bases from J, with 17 bases between. The CDR3 region has the DNA TGCGCCAGCAGCTTGGCCTTGGGGAAAAGGGCGGATACGCAGTATTTT. Translating gives CASSLALGKRADTQYF.

The chain couples TRBV10-3 to TRBJ2-5, with a weak D call TRBD2 (5 bases). The length of the CDR3 is 17 residues. From germline, CDR1 is ENHRY and CDR2 SYGVKD. V shed 4 bases and J shed 0 bases, with 18 bases lying between them. This CDR3 is CAISASPGSNYQETQYF. The CDR3 bases are TGTGCCATCAGTGCCTCCCCGGGGTCCAACTACCAAGAGACCCAGTACTTC.

This clonotype has more than one count but fewer than ten. The chain uses TRBV5-1 and TRBJ2-5; 8 bases match TRBD1. The V segment lost 6 bases and the J segment 5 bases; nucleotides outside the gene matches: 9. Per the germline V gene, CDR1 is SGHRS and CDR2 is YFSETQ. The CDR3 extends over 14 amino acids. In DNA, the CDR3 is TGCGCCAGCACCCCGGACAGGGCGATGGAGACCCAGTACTTC. Protein product: CASTPDRAMETQYF.

This clonotype was found a few times. CDR3 DNA: TGTGCCAGCAGCTCCCTAGGGACGGCTGGACTCCATGAGCAGTACTTC. As protein: CASSSLGTAGLHEQYF. V usage is TRBV7-2 and J usage is TRBJ2-7, with D perhaps given as TRBD1 or TRBD2 (5 bases each). Germline lookup yields CDR1 SGHTA and CDR2 FQGNSA. This CDR3 spans 16 amino acids. V lost 4 bases to trimming and J lost 7 bases, with 23 bases between them. The entire variable domain, with the rest obtained from reference TRBV7-2 and TRBJ2-7, is as follows: GAGVSQSPSNKVTEKGKDVELRCDPISGHTALYWYRQSLGQGLEFLIYFQGNSAPDKSGLPSDRFSAERTGGSVSTLTIQRTQQEDSAVYLCASSSLGTAGLHEQYFGPGTRLTVT.

This chain uses TRBV7-8 with TRBJ2-1; 8 nucleotides align to TRBD2. This CDR3 contains 14 residues. With 3 bases clipped from V and 7 bases from J, the junction kept 5 bases outside the gene matches. Looked up from germline, CDR1 is SGHVS and CDR2 is FQNEAQ. CDR3 amino acids: CASSFRLARNEQFF. CDR3 DNA sequence: TGTGCCAGCAGCTTCCGACTAGCGAGGAATGAGCAGTTCTTC.

The chain employs TRBV7-9 and TRBJ2-2; D remains unclear. V shed 2 bases and J shed 0 bases, with 10 bases lying between them. Germline loops: CDR1 SEHNR, CDR2 FQNEAQ (reference sequence). This CDR3 has 16 amino acids. The CDR3 nucleotides read TGTGCCAGCAGCTTATTGGGCGGCCCGAACACCGGGGAGCTGTTTTTT. Amino acid sequence: CASSLLGGPNTGELFF.